Included here is one T cell receptor (beta chain) sequence, with context. The sample belongs to a study of blood T cell repertoires in COVID-19. Per the study methods: Reference gene primer amplification gave estimated nucleated cell counts. The repertoire was sequenced with immunoSEQ multiplex PCR; TCRdb's copy has only in-frame clones and lacks some. The V and J calls and clone size come from that table; D and trimming were worked out from the DNA. In the table there are approximately 350,000 clones, roughly nine tenths of which are singletons. Individuals drawn from 24 US areas were roughly 18 to 100 years old. Which cohort a participant joined came from the clinical history participants gave. All recovered Cohort 3 donors got two negative PCRs, got clearance, or saw symptom resolution. The CDR3 loop spans 13 amino acids. Germline CDR1 is SGHRS and CDR2 is YFSETQ. Trimming removed 5 bases at V and 0 bases at J, with 5 bases between.

This sequence originates from a man younger than 30 who had recovered from COVID-19. Source material: PBMCs or T cells enriched from blood (not recorded which). The J gene is TRBJ2-2, the V gene TRBV5-1; D is undetermined. Here the CDR3 DNA reads TGCGCCAGCAGGGGCCCGAACACCGGGGAGCTGTTTTTT. Translated: CASRGPNTGELFF.